The entry below gives a single T cell receptor (beta chain) sequence along with its context. The ends lost 2 bases at V and 4 bases at J; junction bases unmatched: 6. In germline, CDR1 is KGHSH, CDR2 LQKENI. The CDR3 has 17 residues. TCRbeta library construction was performed incorporating unique molecular identifiers. MiXCR, run by TCRdb on the PCR reads, gives a single entry per CDR3 protein. The table includes some 490,000 distinct CDR3 sequences, roughly an eighth detected once. This specimen comes from a study of T-cell reconstitution after alpha-beta-depleted transplantation in children. Sample: PBMCs from the stem cell graft donor, taken from the stem cell graft. This chain joins TRBV18 and TRBJ2-6; 9 positions agree with TRBD1. The source of this sequence is a human donor who donated a stem cell graft to a child with combined immunodeficiency. DNA for the CDR3: TGTGCCAGCTCACCAACAGGGGGCTTTGTAGGGGCCAACGTCCTGACTTTC. Its protein product is CASSPTGGFVGANVLTF.